This T cell receptor beta chain is from a study of T-cell memory formation after mild COVID-19. Worth noting for this clonotype: Its antigen is unidentified.

The V segment lost 5 bases and the J segment 4 bases; nucleotides outside the gene matches: 5. The length of the CDR3 is 14 residues. General observations from the study: That cross-reactive memory joined was suggested by some responding clones appearing in pre-infection memory. CD4/CD8 balance characterized clones contracting day 15 to 85, and CD4+ skew characterized later expanders.

Sample barcodes and UMIs were carried by the TCR alpha and TCR beta cDNA libraries that 5'RACE generated with constant-segment primers. TCRdb reanalysed the 5' RACE reads using MiXCR and keeps one entry per CDR3 protein. The table has some 210,000 distinct CDR3 sequences, 27% seen once. Input material: PBMCs or a T cell subset sorted from them (not recorded which). This TCR was sampled from an adult woman who had mild COVID-19 (a few samples of this study predate the infection). Cell type and time point are not known. The J gene is TRBJ2-3, the V gene TRBV12-3 or TRBV12-4; 8 bases are a match to TRBD1. CDR3 protein: CASSGQGGSDTQYF. CDR3 in DNA: TGTGCCAGCAGTGGACAGGGCGGATCAGATACGCAGTATTTT.